One and the same sample provided the 10 T cell receptor beta chains below, sequenced in a study of blood T cell repertoires in COVID-19. Clones were read by immunoSEQ multiplex PCR, and TCRdb kept only the in-frame ones, dropping some. The sample carries 30,000 to 35,000 clones, approximately 81% recorded once. Material: peripheral blood. All receptors derive from a human donor with acute or convalescent COVID-19. The donor label of this sample is uncertain.

The chain uses TRBV6-1 and TRBJ1-2; 12 positions agree with TRBD1. The germline V gene encodes CDR1 MNHNS and CDR2 SASEGT. The ends lost 0 bases at V and 4 bases at J; junction bases unmatched: 6. There are 17 residues in the CDR3. The CDR3 is CASSEAGTGGFGYGYTF. The DNA for the CDR3 is TGTGCCAGCAGTGAAGCAGGGACAGGGGGCTTCGGCTATGGCTACACCTTC.

J is TRBJ1-1 and V is TRBV30; D ambiguous. Germline CDR1 GTSNPN, CDR2 SVGIG (reference sequence). Trimming removed 1 base at V and 4 bases at J, with 7 bases between. There are 12 residues in the CDR3. The CDR3 DNA reads TGTGCCTGGAGTGGGGAGGCCACTGAAGCTTTCTTT. This codes for CAWSGEATEAFF.

V and J are TRBV5-1 and TRBJ2-1; TRBD1 is a possible D gene (6 bases). Trimming took 0 bases from V and 7 from J, leaving 14 bases between them. This CDR3 has 15 amino acids. The germline gives CDR1 SGHRS, CDR2 YFSETQ. The CDR3 is CASSLGGSQGNEQFF. The CDR3 nucleotides are TGCGCCAGCAGCTTGGGGGGGTCCCAGGGGAATGAGCAGTTCTTC.

V gene TRBV19 combines with J gene TRBJ1-6; D might be TRBD1 (6 bases). From germline, CDR1 is LNHDA and CDR2 SQIVND (reference sequence). The V end was cut by 6 bases, the J end by 4 bases, with 16 bases between. CDR3 length equals 16 residues. CDR3 coding DNA: TGTGCCAGTAGCAACAACAGGGCTGGGTATAATTCACCCCTCCACTTT. Its protein is CASSNNRAGYNSPLHF.

A word on this clone: One end of the junction does not line up with germline, which may come from a read error. V gene TRBV19 combines with J gene TRBJ1-2; TRBD1 aligns across 7 bases. Germline loops: CDR1 LNHDA, CDR2 SQIVND (reference sequence). This CDR3 has 12 amino acids. The CDR3 DNA reads TGTGCCAGTAGTGCCGGGACAGTCTATCAAAGTTTC. Protein sequence: CASSAGTVYQSF.

This chain uses TRBV11-2 with TRBJ1-4; TRBD1 matches at 8 bases. V lost 4 bases to trimming and J lost 10 bases; unmatched junction nucleotides: 11. The germline V gene has CDR1 SGHAT and CDR2 FQNNGV. The CDR3 contains 15 residues. CDR3 region: CASSYQGAQAGKLFF. The DNA of the CDR3 is TGTGCCAGCAGCTATCAGGGGGCCCAGGCGGGAAAACTGTTTTTT. The full variable domain, completed using reference TRBV11-2 and TRBJ1-4, is EAGVAQSPRYKIIEKRQSVAFWCNPISGHATLYWYQQILGQGPKLLIQFQNNGVVDDSQLPKDRFSAERLKGVDSTLKIQPAKLEDSAVYLCASSYQGAQAGKLFFGSGTQLSVL.

The V and J genes are TRBV12-3 or TRBV12-4 and TRBJ2-1; unclear D gene. Trimming took 8 bases from V and 4 from J, leaving 9 bases between them. This CDR3 comprises 12 residues. In DNA, the CDR3 is TGTGCCAGCGCCAGGTTATACAATGAGCAGTTCTTC. This codes for CASARLYNEQFF.

The V and J genes are TRBV7-2 and TRBJ2-7; no reliable D call. The CDR3 sequence is 13 residues long. Germline CDR1 reads SGHTA; CDR2 reads FQGNSA. Trimming took off 1 base at V and 4 bases at J, with 8 bases between the two ends. CDR3: CASSLGHGYEQYF. CDR3 nucleotides: TGTGCCAGCAGCTTAGGACATGGTTACGAGCAGTACTTC.

The chain has TRBV2 and TRBJ2-7; maybe TRBD2 (7 bases). There are 14 residues in the CDR3. Deletions cut 8 bases from V and 0 bases from J, with 14 bases between. Germline loops: CDR1 SNHLY, CDR2 FYNNEI. The CDR3 region is CASGGGAASYEQYF. The CDR3 DNA sequence: TGTGCCAGCGGAGGGGGGGCAGCCTCCTACGAGCAGTACTTC. Based on the CDR3 plus reference TRBV2 and TRBJ2-7, the full variable domain is EPEVTQTPSHQVTQMGQEVILRCVPISNHLYFYWYRQILGQKVEFLVSFYNNEISEKSEIFDDQFSVERPDGSNFTLKIRSTKLEDSAMYFCASGGGAASYEQYFGPGTRLTVT.

CDR3 in amino acids: CASSSRNEQFF. The CDR3 region has the DNA TGTGCCAGCAGCTCTAGAAATGAGCAGTTCTTC. The chain joins TRBV13 to TRBJ2-1; D unresolved. CDR3 length: 11 residues. CDR1 is PRHDT and CDR2 is FYEKMQ in the germline V gene (reference sequence). The V gene lost 4 bases and the J gene lost 7 bases, with 5 bases spanning the gap.